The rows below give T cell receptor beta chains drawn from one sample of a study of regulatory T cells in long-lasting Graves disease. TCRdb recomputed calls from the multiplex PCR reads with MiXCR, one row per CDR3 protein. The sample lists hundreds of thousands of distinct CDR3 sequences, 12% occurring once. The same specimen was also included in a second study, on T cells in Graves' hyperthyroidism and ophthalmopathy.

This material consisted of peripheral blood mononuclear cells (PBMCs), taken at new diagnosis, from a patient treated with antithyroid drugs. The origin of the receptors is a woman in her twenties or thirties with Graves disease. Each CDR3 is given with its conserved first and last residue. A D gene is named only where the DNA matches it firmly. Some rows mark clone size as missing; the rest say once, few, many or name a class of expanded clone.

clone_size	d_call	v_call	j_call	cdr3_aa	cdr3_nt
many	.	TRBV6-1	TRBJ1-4	CASSATSAGKLFF	TGTGCCAGCAGTGCTACCTCGGCCGGAAAACTGTTTTTT
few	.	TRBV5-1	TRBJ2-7	CASSLDVISYEQYF	TGCGCCAGCAGCCTAGATGTAATCTCCTACGAGCAGTACTTC
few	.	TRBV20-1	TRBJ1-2	CSASGTSYGYTF	TGCAGTGCTTCCGGGACCTCTTATGGCTACACCTTC
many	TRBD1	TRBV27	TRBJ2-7	CASRPGQGEQYF	TGTGCCAGCAGGCCAGGACAGGGCGAGCAGTACTTC
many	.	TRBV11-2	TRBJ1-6	CASSLVRANSPLHF	TGTGCCAGCAGCTTAGTCAGAGCTAATTCACCCCTCCACTTT
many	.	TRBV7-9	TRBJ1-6	CASSVTGQESPLHF	TGTGCCAGCAGCGTTACAGGGCAGGAATCACCCCTCCACTTT
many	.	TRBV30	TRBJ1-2	CAWSGAGPAPYGYTF	TGTGCCTGGTCGGGAGCGGGACCAGCCCCCTATGGCTACACCTTC
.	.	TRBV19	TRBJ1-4	CASATVPLGKLFF	TGTGCCAGTGCGACAGTTCCCCTTGGGAAACTGTTTTTT
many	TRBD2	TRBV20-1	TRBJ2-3	CSASRASGRLNEQSF	TGCAGTGCTAGTCGGGCTAGCGGGAGGTTGAATGAGCAGTCCTTC
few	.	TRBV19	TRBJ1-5	CASSTRTVNQPQHF	TGTGCCAGTAGTACCCGGACAGTAAATCAGCCCCAGCATTTT
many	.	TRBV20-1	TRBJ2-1	CSARKNYNEQFF	TGCAGTGCTAGGAAGAACTACAATGAGCAGTTCTTC
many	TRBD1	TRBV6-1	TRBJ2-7	CASSPPGTEIYEQYF	TGTGCCAGCAGTCCCCCCGGGACAGAGATCTACGAGCAGTACTTC
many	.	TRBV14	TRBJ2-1	CASSQQLGNEQFF	TGTGCCAGCAGCCAGCAGCTTGGGAATGAGCAGTTCTTC
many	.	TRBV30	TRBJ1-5	CAWSHQTGNQPQHF	TGTGCCTGGAGTCACCAGACAGGTAATCAGCCCCAGCATTTT
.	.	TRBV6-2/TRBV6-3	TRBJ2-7	CASSYYTGQHGHEQYF	TGTGCCAGCAGTTACTATACAGGACAGCATGGTCACGAGCAGTACTTC
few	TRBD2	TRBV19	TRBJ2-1	CASSRASGRQYNEQFF	TGTGCCAGTAGTAGGGCCAGCGGGAGGCAGTACAATGAGCAGTTCTTC
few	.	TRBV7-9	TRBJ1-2	CASGPIANYGYTF	TGTGCCAGCGGCCCAATAGCTAACTATGGCTACACCTTC
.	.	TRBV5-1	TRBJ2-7	CASSMGTGVEQYF	TGCGCCAGCAGTATGGGGACCGGGGTCGAGCAGTACTTC
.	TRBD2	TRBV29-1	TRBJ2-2	CSVEEGTSGPNTGELFF	TGCAGCGTTGAAGAGGGGACTAGCGGACCCAACACCGGGGAGCTGTTTTTT
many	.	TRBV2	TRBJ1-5	CASSDGQDNQPQHF	TGTGCCAGCAGCGATGGGCAGGACAATCAGCCCCAGCATTTT
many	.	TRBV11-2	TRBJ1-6	CASSPAGTHNSPLHF	TGTGCCAGCAGCCCGGCCGGGACGCACAATTCACCCCTCCACTTT
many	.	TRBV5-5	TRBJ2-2	CASSSTGNTGELFF	TGTGCCAGCAGCTCTACAGGGAACACCGGGGAGCTGTTTTTT
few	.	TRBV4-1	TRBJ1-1	CASSQDDRLNTEAFF	TGCGCCAGCAGCCAAGATGACAGGTTGAACACTGAAGCTTTCTTT
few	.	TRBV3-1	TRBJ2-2	CASSPRGQGTGELFF	TGTGCCAGCAGCCCCCGGGGGCAAGGAACCGGGGAGCTGTTTTTT
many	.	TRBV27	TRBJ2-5	CASSFRAINGETQYF	TGTGCCAGCAGTTTCCGGGCAATTAACGGGGAGACCCAGTACTTC
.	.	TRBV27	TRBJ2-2	CASSQTSNTGELFF	TGTGCCAGCAGTCAAACGTCGAACACCGGGGAGCTGTTTTTT
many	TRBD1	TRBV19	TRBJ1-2	CASSTTRQGNYGYTF	TGTGCCAGTAGTACAACCCGACAGGGGAACTATGGCTACACCTTC
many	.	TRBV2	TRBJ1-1	CASSTEAGVKTEAFF	TGTGCCAGCAGCACAGAGGCGGGTGTAAAGACTGAAGCTTTCTTT
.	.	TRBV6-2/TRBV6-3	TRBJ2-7	CASSYSPFPGDEQYF	TGTGCCAGCAGTTACTCGCCTTTTCCGGGGGACGAGCAGTACTTC
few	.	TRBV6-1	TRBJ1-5	CASKANRQGNQPQHF	TGTGCCAGCAAGGCGAATCGACAGGGCAATCAGCCCCAGCATTTT
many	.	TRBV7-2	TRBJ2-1	CASSLPSGNEQFF	TGTGCCAGCAGCTTGCCGTCGGGGAATGAGCAGTTCTTC
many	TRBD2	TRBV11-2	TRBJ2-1	CASSSRRGRIDNEQFF	TGTGCCAGCAGCTCCCGGCGCGGGAGGATCGACAATGAGCAGTTCTTC
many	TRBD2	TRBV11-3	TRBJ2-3	CASSLEGLAGVADTQYF	TGTGCCAGCAGCCTAGAGGGACTAGCGGGAGTTGCAGATACGCAGTATTTT
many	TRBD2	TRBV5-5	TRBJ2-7	CASIGGGGAGTGEQYF	TGTGCCAGCATCGGGGGGGGAGGAGCAGGGACTGGCGAGCAGTACTTC
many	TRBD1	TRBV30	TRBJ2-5	CAWTRGRYQETQYF	TGTGCCTGGACCAGGGGGAGATATCAAGAGACCCAGTACTTC
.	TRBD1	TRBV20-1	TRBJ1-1	CSAGRGQNTEAFF	TGCAGTGCTGGCAGGGGGCAGAACACTGAAGCTTTCTTT
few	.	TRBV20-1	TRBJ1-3	CSAERTEPRNTIYF	TGCAGTGCTGAACGGACGGAACCTAGAAACACCATATATTTT
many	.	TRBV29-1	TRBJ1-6	CSAASSYNSPLHF	TGCAGCGCAGCAAGCTCCTATAATTCACCCCTCCACTTT
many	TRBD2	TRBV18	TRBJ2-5	CASSRGLAGVRETQYF	TGTGCCAGCTCACGTGGACTAGCGGGAGTTCGGGAGACCCAGTACTTC
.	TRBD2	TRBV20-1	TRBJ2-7	CSAEAPSGRALYEQYF	TGCAGTGCTGAGGCCCCTAGCGGGAGGGCCCTCTACGAGCAGTACTTC
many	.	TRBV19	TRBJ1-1	CASSIPARMNTEAFF	TGTGCCAGTAGTATCCCCGCCCGAATGAACACTGAAGCTTTCTTT
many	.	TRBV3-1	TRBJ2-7	CASNLGGHLYEQYF	TGTGCCAGCAACCTAGGAGGACATCTCTACGAGCAGTACTTC